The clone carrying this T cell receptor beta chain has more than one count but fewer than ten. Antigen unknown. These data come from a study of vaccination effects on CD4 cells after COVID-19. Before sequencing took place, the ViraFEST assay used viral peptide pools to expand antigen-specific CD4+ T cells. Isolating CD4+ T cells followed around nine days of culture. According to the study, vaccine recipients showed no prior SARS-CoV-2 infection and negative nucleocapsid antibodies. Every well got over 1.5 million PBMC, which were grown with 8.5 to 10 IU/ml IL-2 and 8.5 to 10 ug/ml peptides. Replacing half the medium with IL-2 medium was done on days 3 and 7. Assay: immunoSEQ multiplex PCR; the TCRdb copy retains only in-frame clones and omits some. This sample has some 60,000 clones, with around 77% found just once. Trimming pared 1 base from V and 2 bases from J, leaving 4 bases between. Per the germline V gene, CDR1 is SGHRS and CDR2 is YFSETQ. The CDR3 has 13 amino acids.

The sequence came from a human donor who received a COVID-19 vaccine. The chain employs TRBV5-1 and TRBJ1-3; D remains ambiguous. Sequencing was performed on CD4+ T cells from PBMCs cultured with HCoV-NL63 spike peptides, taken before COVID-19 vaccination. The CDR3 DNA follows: TGCGCCAGCAGCTTGCGTACTGGAAACACCATATATTTT. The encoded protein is CASSLRTGNTIYF.